This T cell receptor (beta chain) appears in the sequencing data of a study of cytomegalovirus exposure and HLA in healthy donors. The study ran its PCR with 60 Vbeta and 13 Jbeta primers. The protocol was immunoSEQ multiplex PCR, while the TCRdb copy is restricted to in-frame clones and leaves out a portion. The repertoire holds 150,000 to 200,000 clones, with about four fifths as singletons. The V and J ends lost 1 base and 0 bases, in that order; junction bases with no gene match: 0. This CDR3 contains 15 residues. Germline assignment: CDR1 KGHSH and CDR2 LQKENI. The origin of this receptor is a man between 25 and 39 years old in good health and CMV-seronegative. The chain links TRBV18 to TRBJ2-7; 10 nucleotides line up with TRBD2. Source material: PBMCs. CDR3 sequence (DNA): TGTGCCAGCTCACCACTAGCGGGGGGCTCCTACGAGCAGTACTTC. This gives the protein CASSPLAGGSYEQYF.